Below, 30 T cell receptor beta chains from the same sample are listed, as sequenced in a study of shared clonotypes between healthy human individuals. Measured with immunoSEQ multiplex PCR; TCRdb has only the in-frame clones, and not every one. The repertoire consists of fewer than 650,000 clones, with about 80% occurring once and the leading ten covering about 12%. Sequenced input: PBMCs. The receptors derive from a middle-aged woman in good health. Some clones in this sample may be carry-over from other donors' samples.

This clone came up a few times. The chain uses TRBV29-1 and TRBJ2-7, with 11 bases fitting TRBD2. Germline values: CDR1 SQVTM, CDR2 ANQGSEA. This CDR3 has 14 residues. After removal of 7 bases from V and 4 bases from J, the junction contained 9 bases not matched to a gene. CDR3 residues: CSAKLAGAGYEQYF. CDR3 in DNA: TGCAGCGCAAAACTAGCGGGAGCAGGTTACGAGCAGTACTTC.

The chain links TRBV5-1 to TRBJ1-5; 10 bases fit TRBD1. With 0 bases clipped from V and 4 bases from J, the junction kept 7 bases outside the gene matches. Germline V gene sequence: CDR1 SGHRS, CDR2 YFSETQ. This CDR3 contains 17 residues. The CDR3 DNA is TGCGCCAGCAGCTTGGGACCGACAGGGGGCGGTAATCAGCCCCAGCATTTT. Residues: CASSLGPTGGGNQPQHF.

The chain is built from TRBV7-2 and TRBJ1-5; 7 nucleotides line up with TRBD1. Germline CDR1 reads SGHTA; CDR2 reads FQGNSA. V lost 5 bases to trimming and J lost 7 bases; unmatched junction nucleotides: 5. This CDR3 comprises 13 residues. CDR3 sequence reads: CASSMGQQQPQHF. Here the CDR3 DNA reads TGTGCCAGCAGCATGGGACAGCAGCAGCCCCAGCATTTT.

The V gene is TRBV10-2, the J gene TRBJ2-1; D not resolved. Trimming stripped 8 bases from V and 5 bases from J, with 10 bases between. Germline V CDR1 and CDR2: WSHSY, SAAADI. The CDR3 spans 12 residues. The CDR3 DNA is TGCGCCAGCCTTTTGGTTAACAATGAGCAGTTCTTC. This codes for CASLLVNNEQFF.

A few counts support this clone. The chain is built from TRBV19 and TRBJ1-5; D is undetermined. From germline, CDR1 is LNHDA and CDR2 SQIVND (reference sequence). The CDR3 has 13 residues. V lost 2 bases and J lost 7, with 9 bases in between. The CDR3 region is CASSINRGQPQHF. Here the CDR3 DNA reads TGTGCCAGTAGTATAAATCGTGGACAGCCCCAGCATTTT.

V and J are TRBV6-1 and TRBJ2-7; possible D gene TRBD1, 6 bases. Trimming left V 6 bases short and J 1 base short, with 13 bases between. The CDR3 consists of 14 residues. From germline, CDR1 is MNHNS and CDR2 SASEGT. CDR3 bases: TGTGCCAGCAGGCCTCAGGGGACATCCTACGAGCAGTACTTC. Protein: CASRPQGTSYEQYF.

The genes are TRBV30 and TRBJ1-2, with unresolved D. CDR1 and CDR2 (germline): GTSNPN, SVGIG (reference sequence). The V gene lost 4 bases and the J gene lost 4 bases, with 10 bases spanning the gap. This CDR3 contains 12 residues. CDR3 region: CAWIWASYGYTF. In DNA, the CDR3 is TGTGCCTGGATCTGGGCTTCCTATGGCTACACCTTC.

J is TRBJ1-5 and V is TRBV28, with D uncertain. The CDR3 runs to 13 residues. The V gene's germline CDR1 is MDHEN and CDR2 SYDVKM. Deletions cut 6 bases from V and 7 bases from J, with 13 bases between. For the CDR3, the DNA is TGTGCCAGCAGGTTGCGGTCGAACCAGCCCCAGCATTTT. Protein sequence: CASRLRSNQPQHF.

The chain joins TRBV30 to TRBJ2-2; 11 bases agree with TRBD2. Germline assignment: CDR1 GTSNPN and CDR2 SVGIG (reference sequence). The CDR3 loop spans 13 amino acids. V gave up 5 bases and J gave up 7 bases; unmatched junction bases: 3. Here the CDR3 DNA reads TGTGCCTGGGGAGGACTAGCGGGCGGGGAGCTGTTTTTT. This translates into CAWGGLAGGELFF.

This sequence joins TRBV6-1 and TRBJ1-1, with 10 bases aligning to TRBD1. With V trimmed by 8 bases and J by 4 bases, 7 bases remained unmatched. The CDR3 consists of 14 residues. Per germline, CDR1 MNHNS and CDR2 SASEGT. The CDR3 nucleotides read TGTGCCAGCCCCGGGACAGGGGTGAGCACTGAAGCTTTCTTT. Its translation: CASPGTGVSTEAFF.

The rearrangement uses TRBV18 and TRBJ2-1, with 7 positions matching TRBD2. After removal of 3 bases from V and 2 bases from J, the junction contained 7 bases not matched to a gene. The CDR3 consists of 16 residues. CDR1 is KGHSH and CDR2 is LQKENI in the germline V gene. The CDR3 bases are TGTGCCAGCTCACCGGACGGTGCGGGAGCCTACAATGAGCAGTTCTTC. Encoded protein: CASSPDGAGAYNEQFF.

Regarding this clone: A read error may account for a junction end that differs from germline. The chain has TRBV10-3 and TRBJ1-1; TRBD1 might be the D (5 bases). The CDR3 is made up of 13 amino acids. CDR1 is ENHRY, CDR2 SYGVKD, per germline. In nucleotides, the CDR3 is TGTGCCATCAGTGAGCCCGGGACTGAAAGGCGTGACTTT. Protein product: CAISEPGTERRDF.

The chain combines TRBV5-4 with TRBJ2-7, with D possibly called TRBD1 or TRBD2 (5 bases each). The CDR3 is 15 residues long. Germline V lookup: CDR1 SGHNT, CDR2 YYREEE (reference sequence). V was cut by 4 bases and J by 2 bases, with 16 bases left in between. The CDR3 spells CASSPFRGATYEQYF. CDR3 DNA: TGTGCCAGCAGCCCCTTCCGGGGCGCTACCTACGAGCAGTACTTC.

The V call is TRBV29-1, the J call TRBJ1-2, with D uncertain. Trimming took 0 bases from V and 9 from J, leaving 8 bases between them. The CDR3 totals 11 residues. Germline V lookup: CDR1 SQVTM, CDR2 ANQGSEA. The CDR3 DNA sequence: TGCAGCGTTGAAGATCCGCCCCGCTACACCTTC. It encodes CSVEDPPRYTF.

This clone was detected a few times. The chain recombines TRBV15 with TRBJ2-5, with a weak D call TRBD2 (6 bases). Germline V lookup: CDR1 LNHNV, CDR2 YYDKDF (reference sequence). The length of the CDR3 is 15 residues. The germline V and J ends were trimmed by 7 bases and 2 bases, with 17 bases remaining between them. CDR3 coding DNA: TGTGCCACCACACCCGGGACTGCACCACAAGAGACCCAGTACTTC. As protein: CATTPGTAPQETQYF.

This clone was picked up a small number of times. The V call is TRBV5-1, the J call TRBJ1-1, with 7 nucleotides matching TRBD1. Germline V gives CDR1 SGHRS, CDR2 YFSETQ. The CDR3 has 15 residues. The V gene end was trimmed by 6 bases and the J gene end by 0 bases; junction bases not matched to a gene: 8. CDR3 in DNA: TGCGCCAGCACCGCCGGGACAGTCCTGAACACTGAAGCTTTCTTT. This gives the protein CASTAGTVLNTEAFF.

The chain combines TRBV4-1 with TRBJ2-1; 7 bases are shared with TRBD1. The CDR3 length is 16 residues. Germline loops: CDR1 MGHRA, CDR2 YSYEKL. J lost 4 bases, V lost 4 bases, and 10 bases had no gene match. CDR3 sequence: CASSRTTGQVYNEQFF. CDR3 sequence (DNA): TGCGCCAGCAGCCGAACGACAGGGCAGGTTTACAATGAGCAGTTCTTC.

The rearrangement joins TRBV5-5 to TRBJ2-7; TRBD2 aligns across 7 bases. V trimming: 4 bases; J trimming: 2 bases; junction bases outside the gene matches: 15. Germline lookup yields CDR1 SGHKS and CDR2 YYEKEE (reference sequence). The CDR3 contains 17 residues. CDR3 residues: CASSPAWAGVTAYEQYF. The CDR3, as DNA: TGTGCCAGCAGCCCGGCTTGGGCGGGAGTAACAGCCTACGAGCAGTACTTC.

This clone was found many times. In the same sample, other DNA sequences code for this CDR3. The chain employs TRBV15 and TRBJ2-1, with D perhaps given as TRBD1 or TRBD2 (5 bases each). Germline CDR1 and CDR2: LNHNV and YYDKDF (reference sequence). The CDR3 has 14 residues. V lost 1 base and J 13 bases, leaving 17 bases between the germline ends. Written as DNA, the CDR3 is TGTGCCACCAGCAGAGCCGGTGACAGTCGGGAACAGTTCTTC. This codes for CATSRAGDSREQFF.

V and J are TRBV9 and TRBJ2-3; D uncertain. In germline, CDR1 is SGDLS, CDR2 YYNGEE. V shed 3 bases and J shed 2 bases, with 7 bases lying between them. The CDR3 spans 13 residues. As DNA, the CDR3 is TGTGCCAGCAGCGGGTACGACACAGATACGCAGTATTTT. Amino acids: CASSGYDTDTQYF.

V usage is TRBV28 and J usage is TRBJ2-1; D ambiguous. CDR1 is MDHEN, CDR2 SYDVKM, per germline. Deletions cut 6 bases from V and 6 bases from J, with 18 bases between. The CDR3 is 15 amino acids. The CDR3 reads CASSPSRGTLNEQFF. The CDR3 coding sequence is TGTGCCAGCAGCCCCTCCCGTGGCACTCTCAATGAGCAGTTCTTC.

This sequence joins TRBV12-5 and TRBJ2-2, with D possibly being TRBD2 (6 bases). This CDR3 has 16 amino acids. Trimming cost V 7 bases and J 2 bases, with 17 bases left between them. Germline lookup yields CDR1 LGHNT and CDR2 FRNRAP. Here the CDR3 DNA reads TGTGCTAGTGCCAAGGCCACGGGAGACAACACCGGGGAGCTGTTTTTT. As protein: CASAKATGDNTGELFF.

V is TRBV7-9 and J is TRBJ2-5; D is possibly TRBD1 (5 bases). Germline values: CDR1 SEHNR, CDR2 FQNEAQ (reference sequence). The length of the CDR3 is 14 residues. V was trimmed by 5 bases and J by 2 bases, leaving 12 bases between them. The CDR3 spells CASSKVGPQETQYF. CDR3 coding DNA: TGTGCCAGCAGCAAAGTGGGGCCGCAAGAGACCCAGTACTTC.

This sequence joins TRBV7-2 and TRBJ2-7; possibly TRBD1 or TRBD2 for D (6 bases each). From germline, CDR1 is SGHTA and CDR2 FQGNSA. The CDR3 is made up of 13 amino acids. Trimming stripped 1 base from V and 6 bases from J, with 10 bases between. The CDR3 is CASSLERGREQYF. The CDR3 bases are TGTGCCAGCAGCTTAGAACGGGGGCGCGAGCAGTACTTC.

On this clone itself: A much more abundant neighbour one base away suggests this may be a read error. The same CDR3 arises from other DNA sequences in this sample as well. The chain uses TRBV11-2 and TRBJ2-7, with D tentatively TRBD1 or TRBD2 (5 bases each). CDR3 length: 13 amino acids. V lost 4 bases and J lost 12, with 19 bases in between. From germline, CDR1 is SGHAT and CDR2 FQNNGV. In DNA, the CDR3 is TGTGCCAGCAGCTCCCCTGGAGCTGGGGGTCGGTACTTC. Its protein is CASSSPGAGGRYF.

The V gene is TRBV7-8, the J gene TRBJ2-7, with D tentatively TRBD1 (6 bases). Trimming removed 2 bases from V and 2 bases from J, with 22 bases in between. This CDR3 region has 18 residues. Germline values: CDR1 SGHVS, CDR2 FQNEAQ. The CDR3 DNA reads TGTGCCAGCAGCTTATACCGTGGGACCACAGGGATCACCTACGAGCAGTACTTC. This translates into CASSLYRGTTGITYEQYF.

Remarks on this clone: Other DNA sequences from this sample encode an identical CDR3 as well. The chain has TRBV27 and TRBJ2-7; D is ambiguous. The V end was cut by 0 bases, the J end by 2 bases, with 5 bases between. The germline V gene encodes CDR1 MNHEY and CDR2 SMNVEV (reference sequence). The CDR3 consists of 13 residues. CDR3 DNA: TGTGCCAGCAGTTTATCCGGACCCTACGAGCAGTACTTC. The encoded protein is CASSLSGPYEQYF.

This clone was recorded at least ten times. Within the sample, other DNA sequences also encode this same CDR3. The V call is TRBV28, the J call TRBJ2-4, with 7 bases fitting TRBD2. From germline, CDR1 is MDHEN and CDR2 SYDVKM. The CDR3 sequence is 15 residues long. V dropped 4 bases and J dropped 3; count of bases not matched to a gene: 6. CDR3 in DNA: TGTGCCAGCAGTTCACCTCTAGCGGTCAAAAACATTCAGTACTTC. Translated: CASSSPLAVKNIQYF.

CDR3 nucleotides: TGTGCCAGCAGCGTAGCGGCCCTGGGGCGGAGTGGAAACACCATATATTTT. Amino acids: CASSVAALGRSGNTIYF. The rearrangement joins TRBV9 to TRBJ1-3, with D possibly matching TRBD1 (5 bases). The V end lost 0 bases, the J end lost 3 bases, and 16 bases lay between the germline ends. CDR3 length: 17 amino acids. The germline V gene has CDR1 SGDLS and CDR2 YYNGEE.

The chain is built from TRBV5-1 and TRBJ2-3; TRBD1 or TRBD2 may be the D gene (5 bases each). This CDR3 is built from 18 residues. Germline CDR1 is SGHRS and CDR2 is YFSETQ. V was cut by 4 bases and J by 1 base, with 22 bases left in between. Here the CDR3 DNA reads TGCGCCAGCAGCCTCACCGGGACGCGAATTGGGGGCACAGATACGCAGTATTTT. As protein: CASSLTGTRIGGTDTQYF.